This TCR beta chain was identified in a study of cytomegalovirus exposure and HLA in healthy donors. In its sample, this clone was seen a few times. Its antigen is not identified. PCR was performed using 60 Vbeta and 13 Jbeta primers. The repertoire was sequenced with immunoSEQ multiplex PCR; TCRdb's copy has only in-frame clones and lacks some. The sample yields about 150,000 clones, over 75% seen once. The V and J ends lost 4 bases and 0 bases respectively, with 9 bases between them. The CDR3 is made up of 15 amino acids. The V gene's germline CDR1 is SGHAT and CDR2 FQNNGV. The study's findings and limits: Being productive about 87% or about 30% of the time was typical of most TCR beta V segments in an earlier analysis. Available immune exposure information covered CMV serostatus only.

This TCR was sampled from a man aged 25 to 45 in good health and CMV-seropositive. V and J are TRBV11-2 and TRBJ2-2; TRBD1 might be the D (6 bases). The material sequenced was PBMCs. The CDR3 spells CASSSGTTNTGELFF. Written as DNA, the CDR3 is TGTGCCAGCAGCTCCGGGACAACGAACACCGGGGAGCTGTTTTTT.